Following are 21 T cell receptor beta chains from one sample sequenced in a study of T cell responses to AZD1222 COVID-19 vaccine. Libraries were prepared by immunoSEQ multiplex PCR; TCRdb keeps only in-frame clonotypes and omits some of them. Altogether 160,000 or so clones are present, around 85% being singletons, with the ten largest covering 5.5% to 8%. Sample: peripheral blood, taken after recovery from COVID-19. Every receptor here comes from an adult who had recovered from COVID-19.

The chain joins TRBV5-4 to TRBJ2-1; 7 positions match TRBD1. The CDR3 length is 14 residues. Germline V gene data show CDR1 as SGHNT and CDR2 as YYREEE (reference sequence). V trimming: 2 bases; J trimming: 5 bases; junction bases outside the gene matches: 4. The CDR3: CASSLRQGNNEQFF. The CDR3 bases are TGTGCCAGCAGCTTAAGACAGGGAAACAATGAGCAGTTCTTC.

The rearrangement uses TRBV18 and TRBJ2-2, with TRBD2 as a possible D gene (5 bases). This CDR3 has 13 residues. The V end lost 6 bases, the J end lost 4 bases, and 9 bases lay between the germline ends. Germline CDR1 is KGHSH and CDR2 is LQKENI. This chain's CDR3 is CASSPGFTGELFF. CDR3 in DNA: TGTGCCAGCTCGCCGGGATTCACCGGGGAGCTGTTTTTT.

In its sample, this clone was seen once. This chain uses TRBV5-1 with TRBJ1-4; unclear D gene. Per germline, CDR1 SGHRS and CDR2 YFSETQ. The CDR3 has 14 amino acids. The V end lost 0 bases, the J end lost 7 bases, and 10 bases lay between the germline ends. DNA for the CDR3: TGCGCCAGCAGCTTGGGTGGTGATAGTGAAAAACTGTTTTTT. Protein product: CASSLGGDSEKLFF.

This clone appeared once. The chain joins TRBV9 to TRBJ2-7, with TRBD1 matching 7 bases. Germline CDR1 reads SGDLS; CDR2 reads YYNGEE. V lost 0 bases and J lost 1; bases outside the gene matches: 4. The CDR3 is 15 residues long. The DNA of the CDR3 is TGTGCCAGCAGCGTAGCGGCAGGGGGTTCCTACGAGCAGTACTTC. It specifies CASSVAAGGSYEQYF.

The chain links TRBV4-2 to TRBJ1-4, with a weak D call TRBD1 (5 bases). The CDR3 has 19 amino acids. Germline V gene sequence: CDR1 LGHNA, CDR2 YNFKEQ. V lost 1 base, J lost 2 bases, and 20 bases lay in between. CDR3 nucleotide sequence: TGTGCCAGCAGCCAAGGCGTCCGGGACGGAGAGGGCACTAATGAAAAACTGTTTTTT. Translating gives CASSQGVRDGEGTNEKLFF.

The chain has TRBV7-3 and TRBJ1-1; the D is unclear. V lost 5 bases and J 3 bases, leaving 13 bases between the germline ends. The CDR3 covers 14 residues. The V gene's germline CDR1 is SGHTA and CDR2 FQGTGA. The chain's CDR3 is CASSPSARDTEAFF. DNA of the CDR3: TGTGCCAGCAGCCCCTCGGCGAGGGACACTGAAGCTTTCTTT.

This clone is termed medium-sized. This chain uses TRBV28 with TRBJ2-7; a possible D gene is TRBD1 (7 bases). This CDR3 spans 14 amino acids. The V end was cut by 4 bases, the J end by 5 bases, with 15 bases between. Germline V CDR1 and CDR2: MDHEN, SYDVKM. The CDR3 nucleotides are TGTGCCAGCAGTTCACAGGGGAGGATTGACGAGCAGTACTTC. Protein: CASSSQGRIDEQYF.

A single count supports this clone. This chain links TRBV29-1 with TRBJ2-3, with D uncertain. This CDR3 contains 12 residues. Germline CDR1 SQVTM, CDR2 ANQGSEA. V dropped 6 bases and J dropped 3 bases, with 10 bases sitting between them. DNA of the CDR3: TGCAGCGTCGCCGGACCGACAGATACGCAGTATTTT. It translates to CSVAGPTDTQYF.

This rearrangement joins TRBV5-1 to TRBJ1-2, with 9 bases matching TRBD1. The CDR3 consists of 16 residues. Germline V CDR1 and CDR2: SGHRS, YFSETQ. The J segment lost 1 base and the V segment lost 1 base, leaving 5 bases of the junction unmatched. CDR3 sequence reads: CASSLTGGGNNYGYTF. The CDR3 DNA reads TGCGCCAGCAGCTTGACAGGGGGCGGGAATAACTATGGCTACACCTTC.

The chain couples TRBV29-1 to TRBJ1-4, with D perhaps matching TRBD1 (6 bases). Germline V gene data show CDR1 as SQVTM and CDR2 as ANQGSEA. CDR3 length: 13 amino acids. The V end lost 6 bases, the J end lost 8 bases, and 16 bases lay between the germline ends. Written as DNA, the CDR3 is TGCAGCGTGGCGACAGGCGGATGGGAAAAACTGTTTTTT. This sequence encodes CSVATGGWEKLFF. The full variable domain, rest sourced from reference TRBV29-1 and TRBJ1-4, is SAVISQKPSRDICQRGTSLTIQCQVDSQVTMMFWYRQQPGQSLTLIATANQGSEATYESGFVIDKFPISRPNLTFSTLTVSNMSPEDSSIYLCSVATGGWEKLFFGSGTQLSVL.

The chain links TRBV6-2 or TRBV6-3 to TRBJ2-3; D not resolved. In germline, CDR1 is MNHEY, CDR2 SVGEGT. This CDR3 is 16 amino acids long. V lost 3 bases and J 0 bases, leaving 13 bases between the germline ends. CDR3 protein: CASSYEASRSTDTQYF. The CDR3 DNA follows: TGTGCCAGCAGTTATGAGGCATCGCGAAGCACAGATACGCAGTATTTT.

CDR3 sequence: CASSSSGLAGPQETQYF. CDR3 bases: TGTGCCAGCAGCTCCTCGGGACTAGCGGGGCCCCAAGAGACCCAGTACTTC. This chain joins TRBV5-6 and TRBJ2-5; the match to TRBD2 covers 13 bases. V dropped 3 bases and J dropped 1; count of bases not matched to a gene: 6. The CDR3 has 17 residues. Germline lookup yields CDR1 SGHDT and CDR2 YYEEEE.

The V gene is TRBV7-9, the J gene TRBJ2-5; D gene uncertain. There are 17 residues in the CDR3. The V gene lost 5 bases and the J gene lost 1 base, with 20 bases spanning the gap. Germline V gene sequence: CDR1 SEHNR, CDR2 FQNEAQ (reference sequence). DNA of the CDR3: TGTGCCAGCAGCACTCCGGGCCATGAGGTCCCCCAAGAGACCCAGTACTTC. Protein: CASSTPGHEVPQETQYF.

This chain links TRBV5-4 with TRBJ1-3, with 7 bases aligning to TRBD1. The CDR3 sequence is 16 residues long. Germline loops: CDR1 SGHNT, CDR2 YYREEE (reference sequence). The trim removed 0 bases at V and 2 bases at J, leaving 5 bases unmatched. The CDR3 protein is CASSLAGTDTGNTIYF. In nucleotides, the CDR3 is TGTGCCAGCAGCTTGGCCGGGACAGACACTGGAAACACCATATATTTT. Complete variable domain (other parts from reference TRBV5-4 and TRBJ1-3): ETGVTQSPTHLIKTRGQQVTLRCSSQSGHNTVSWYQQALGQGPQFIFQYYREEENGRGNFPPRFSGLQFPNYSSELNVNALELDDSALYLCASSLAGTDTGNTIYFGEGSWLTVV.

The chain couples TRBV2 to TRBJ2-1, with 10 bases matching TRBD1. The CDR3 contains 15 residues. Losses at the gene ends were 6 bases for V and 4 bases for J; bases not matched to a gene: 6. Looked up from germline, CDR1 is SNHLY and CDR2 is FYNNEI. The CDR3, as DNA: TGTGCCAGCAGCGCCCAGGGACAGGGGTACAATGAGCAGTTCTTC. Its protein is CASSAQGQGYNEQFF.

V is TRBV19 and J is TRBJ2-1, with 9 nucleotides matching TRBD2. V trimming: 8 bases; J trimming: 5 bases; junction bases outside the gene matches: 7. CDR1 and CDR2 (germline): LNHDA, SQIVND (reference sequence). This CDR3 region has 14 residues. CDR3 residues: CASARTSVNNEQFF. The CDR3 region has the DNA TGTGCCAGTGCCCGGACTAGCGTGAACAATGAGCAGTTCTTC.

V is TRBV3-1 (or the pseudogene TRBV3-2) and J is TRBJ2-7, with D possibly matching TRBD2 (5 bases). The CDR3 sequence is 14 residues long. The germline gives CDR1 LGHDT, CDR2 YNNKEL (reference sequence). Trimming left V 1 base short and J 4 bases short, with 11 bases between. CDR3 residues: CASSQGSGSYEQYF. In nucleotides, the CDR3 is TGTGCCAGCAGCCAAGGGAGCGGTTCATACGAGCAGTACTTC.

The chain employs TRBV18 and TRBJ1-6; 8 bases agree with TRBD1. The germline gives CDR1 KGHSH, CDR2 LQKENI. The CDR3 is 15 amino acids. V was clipped by 3 bases and J by 8 bases; unmatched bases: 6. Here the CDR3 reads CASSPTTGADSPLHF. CDR3 nucleotides: TGTGCCAGCTCACCGACGACAGGGGCTGATTCACCCCTCCACTTT. Variable domain in full (rest from reference TRBV18 and TRBJ1-6): NAGVMQNPRHLVRRRGQEARLRCSPMKGHSHVYWYRQLPEEGLKFMVYLQKENIIDESGMPKERFSAEFPKEGPSILRIQQVVRGDSAAYFCASSPTTGADSPLHFGNGTRLTVT.

This clone was observed once. The chain employs TRBV19 and TRBJ1-1; TRBD1 agrees at 8 bases. Germline V gives CDR1 LNHDA, CDR2 SQIVND (reference sequence). The CDR3 sequence is 16 residues long. The V gene end was trimmed by 7 bases and the J gene end by 0 bases; junction bases not matched to a gene: 10. The CDR3 DNA reads as TGTGCCAGTACCCCCCGCAGGGGGCAGGTGAACACTGAAGCTTTCTTT. Protein sequence: CASTPRRGQVNTEAFF.

This clone was detected once. The chain is built from TRBV6-1 and TRBJ1-1; D not resolved. Germline V gene lookup returns CDR1 MNHNS and CDR2 SASEGT. V was clipped by 3 bases and J by 1 base, with 9 bases between them. This CDR3 has 14 residues. CDR3 loop: CASSDWGPNTEAFF. CDR3 nucleotides: TGTGCCAGCAGTGATTGGGGTCCGAACACTGAAGCTTTCTTT.

This clone showed up just once. This chain joins TRBV29-1 and TRBJ1-1; D is unclear. CDR3 length: 13 amino acids. V lost 0 bases and J 4 bases, leaving 9 bases between the germline ends. Germline-derived CDR1 and CDR2 are SQVTM and ANQGSEA. CDR3 in amino acids: CSVEDKRATEAFF. As DNA, the CDR3 is TGCAGCGTTGAAGATAAGCGGGCCACTGAAGCTTTCTTT.